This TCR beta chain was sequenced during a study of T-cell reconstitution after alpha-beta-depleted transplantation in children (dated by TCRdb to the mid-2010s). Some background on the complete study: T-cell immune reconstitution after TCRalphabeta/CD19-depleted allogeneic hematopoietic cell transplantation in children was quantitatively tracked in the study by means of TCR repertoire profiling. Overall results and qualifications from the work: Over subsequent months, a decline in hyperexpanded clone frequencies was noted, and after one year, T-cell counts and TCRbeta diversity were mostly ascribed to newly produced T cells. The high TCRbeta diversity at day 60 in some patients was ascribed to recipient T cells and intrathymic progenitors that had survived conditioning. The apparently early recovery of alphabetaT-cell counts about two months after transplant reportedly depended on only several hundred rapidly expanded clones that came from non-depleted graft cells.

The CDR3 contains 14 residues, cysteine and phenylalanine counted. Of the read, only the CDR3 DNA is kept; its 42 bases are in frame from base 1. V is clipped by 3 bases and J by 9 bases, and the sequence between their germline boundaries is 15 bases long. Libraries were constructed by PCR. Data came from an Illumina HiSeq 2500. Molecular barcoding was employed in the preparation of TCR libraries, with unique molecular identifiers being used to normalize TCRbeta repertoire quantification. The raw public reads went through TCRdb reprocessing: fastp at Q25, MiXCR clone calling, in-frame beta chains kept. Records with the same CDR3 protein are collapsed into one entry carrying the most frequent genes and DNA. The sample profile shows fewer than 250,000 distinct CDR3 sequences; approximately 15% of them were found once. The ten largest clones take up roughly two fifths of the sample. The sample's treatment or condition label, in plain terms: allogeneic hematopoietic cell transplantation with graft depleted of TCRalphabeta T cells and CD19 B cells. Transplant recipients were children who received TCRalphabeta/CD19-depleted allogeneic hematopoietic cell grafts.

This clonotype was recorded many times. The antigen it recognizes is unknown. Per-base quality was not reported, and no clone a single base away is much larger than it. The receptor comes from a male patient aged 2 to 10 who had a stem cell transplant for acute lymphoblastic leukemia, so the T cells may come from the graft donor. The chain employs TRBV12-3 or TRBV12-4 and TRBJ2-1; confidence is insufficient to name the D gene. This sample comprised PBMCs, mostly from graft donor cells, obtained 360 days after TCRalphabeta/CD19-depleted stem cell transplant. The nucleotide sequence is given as TGTGCCAGCAGTTTGCACCTGCGCACAGTTGAGCAGTTCTTC. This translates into CASSLHLRTVEQFF.